This record covers a single TCR beta chain. The target antigen is unknown. The sample originates from a study of yellow fever vaccine responses in identical twins. Trimming left V 0 bases short and J 4 bases short, with 10 bases between. There are 14 residues in the CDR3. Germline CDR1 and CDR2: DFQATT and SNEGSKA (reference sequence). TCRdb called the RT-PCR reads again in MiXCR, with one record for every CDR3 protein. The sample includes 11,000 to 15,000 distinct CDR3 sequences, 84% seen only once; the top ten take over 0.6%. Study conclusions and caveats: Convergence reportedly seemed to mark part of the twins' vaccine T cell response, with personalization marking the rest.

This chain links TRBV20-1 with TRBJ2-1; no reliable D call. The sequences come from T cells from blood (PBMCs), unsorted or a sorted subset (not recorded which), collected before or after yellow fever vaccination (not recorded which). This clonotype originated in a woman aged 18-35 years who received the yellow fever vaccine. The CDR3 sequence is CSARDRTFYNEQFF. The CDR3 DNA follows: TGCAGTGCTAGAGACCGGACGTTTTACAATGAGCAGTTCTTC.